This note documents a single T cell receptor (beta chain) sequence. These data come from a study of identical twins. TCRdb itself ran the 5' RACE reads through MiXCR, one entry per CDR3 protein. The table lists nearly 900,000 distinct CDR3 sequences, over 9% of them singletons, with roughly 1.5% in the top ten. V lost 0 bases and J lost 3, with 17 bases in between. The CDR3 runs 18 residues. CDR1 and CDR2 from the germline V gene are LGHDT and YNNKEL (reference sequence). These data are also associated with another study on yellow fever vaccine responses in identical twins.

The sequence derives from a young woman in good health. Sequenced sample: PBMCs. The V and J genes are TRBV3-1 and TRBJ2-2; D possibly matches TRBD1 or TRBD2 (5 bases each). CDR3 coding DNA: TGTGCCAGCAGCCAAGATGGCGGGCTCAGGGCGGACACCGGGGAGCTGTTTTTT. Translating gives CASSQDGGLRADTGELFF.